This T cell receptor beta chain was sequenced for a study of Ad26.COV2.S vaccination and SARS-CoV-2 variants. Treatment here: about 20 received Ad26.COV2.S at low or high dose, single or two shots; roughly five received placebo; per-sample allocation not given. Material that was analyzed had been drawn on day 63 after the first vaccine or placebo injection. Losses at the gene ends were 2 bases for V and 3 bases for J; bases not matched to a gene: 2. CDR1 and CDR2 from the germline V gene are SGHDN and FVKESK. The CDR3 covers 16 residues. The table came from immunoSEQ multiplex PCR; TCRdb's copy has only in-frame clones and leaves some out. Of fewer than 800,000 clones in the sample, more than 70% were seen once.

Sequences were derived from peripheral blood, sampled in a trial of Ad26.COV2.S vaccine versus placebo. The receptor was isolated from a person between 18 and 59 years old who received the Ad26.COV2.S COVID-19 vaccine or a placebo. The chain employs TRBV14 and TRBJ2-3, with 13 positions matching TRBD2. The DNA for the CDR3 is TGTGCCAGCAGCCAACGGACTAGCGGGAGAACAGATACGCAGTATTTT. As protein: CASSQRTSGRTDTQYF.